This T cell receptor (beta chain) was sequenced in a study of post-analysis software for immune sequencing data. Study in general: Relapsing-remitting, secondary progressive and progressive-relapsing courses of multiple sclerosis were included.

Germline lookup yields CDR1 SGHTA and CDR2 FQGTGA. Trimming took off 5 bases at V and 0 bases at J, with 10 bases between the two ends. The CDR3 has 15 residues. This clonotype was picked up a small number of times. Its antigen is currently unknown. Study findings and constraints: Compared with controls, patients showed significantly lower normalized Chao1 diversity. Roughly five TRBV segments appeared more often in patients than in controls, and TRBV5-6, TRBV5-1 and TRBV20-1 were among these.

Carried by the TCR beta cDNA libraries were unique molecular identifiers. One entry per CDR3 protein results from TCRdb running MiXCR on the PCR reads. The sample has about 570,000 distinct CDR3 sequences; less than 40% are singletons. The sample was blood. This TCR came from a girl aged 2 to 17 with multiple sclerosis. This sequence joins TRBV7-3 and TRBJ1-4; TRBD1 is a possible D gene (6 bases). The CDR3 spells CASSPQGSTNEKLFF. In nucleotides, the CDR3 is TGTGCCAGCAGCCCACAGGGTTCAACTAATGAAAAACTGTTTTTT.